The rows below give T cell receptor beta chains drawn from one sample of a study of CD8+CD57+ T cells in acquired aplastic anemia. Via MiXCR, TCRdb re-called the reads, giving one row per CDR3 protein. The sample contains around 500,000 distinct CDR3 sequences, around 30% of which appear only once. The material sequenced was sorted CD4+, CD8+, or CD8+CD57+ T cells (not recorded which) from PBMCs. The receptor source for this set is a human donor with aplastic anemia. The CDR3 runs from the conserved cysteine through the conserved F or W. The D gene is left open where the match is weak. Clone size appears in some rows only: once, few, many, or a class for an expanded clone.

d_call,clone_size,cdr3_length,j_call,v_call,cdr3_nt,cdr3_aa
TRBD1,NA,15,TRBJ2-3,TRBV12-3/TRBV12-4,TGTGCCAGCAGTCCCACAGGGGCTACTACAGATACGCAGTATTTT,CASSPTGATTDTQYF
NA,few,14,TRBJ1-4,TRBV5-6,TGTGCCAGCAGCTTAGGGACTACTAATGAAAAACTGTTTTTT,CASSLGTTNEKLFF
TRBD1,NA,13,TRBJ1-5,TRBV29-1,TGCAGCGTTGCAGGGGGAATGGATCAGCCCCAGCATTTT,CSVAGGMDQPQHF
NA,NA,17,TRBJ2-2,TRBV4-2,TGTGCCAGCAGCCAAGATCCGGGGGTGACGAACACCGGGGAGCTGTTTTTT,CASSQDPGVTNTGELFF
NA,few,17,TRBJ2-7,TRBV11-2,TGTGCCAGCAGCTCCGGCGCAGGTTGGGGAACCACCTACGAGCAGTACTTC,CASSSGAGWGTTYEQYF
NA,few,14,TRBJ2-3,TRBV19,TGTGCCAGTAGTATGGGTTACAGCACAGATACGCAGTATTTT,CASSMGYSTDTQYF
TRBD1,NA,14,TRBJ1-2,TRBV10-3,TGTGCCATCAGTGAGGGACAGGGCCCCTATGGCTACACCTTC,CAISEGQGPYGYTF
TRBD2,many,16,TRBJ2-7,TRBV7-8,TGTGCCAGCAGCTTGGGACTAGCGGCCGTCCTTGGCGAGCAGTACTTC,CASSLGLAAVLGEQYF
TRBD1,NA,16,TRBJ1-5,TRBV25-1,TGTGCCAGCAGTGTCGGGGCAGGGGGGCGTAATCAGCCCCAGCATTTT,CASSVGAGGRNQPQHF
NA,once,13,TRBJ2-7,TRBV9,TGTGCTAGAGGGGGAGGAGGCGTCTACGAGCAGTACTTC,CARGGGGVYEQYF
TRBD1,many,18,TRBJ1-6,TRBV20-1,TGCAGTGCTATCGAAGACGGGGACAGGGAGGCCTATAATTCACCCCTCCACTTT,CSAIEDGDREAYNSPLHF
NA,many,13,TRBJ2-5,TRBV24-1,TGTGCCACCAGTGGCGGAACCCAAGAGACCCAGTACTTC,CATSGGTQETQYF
NA,NA,14,TRBJ2-1,TRBV10-3,TGTGCCAGCAGTTACAATGAGGGAGGAAGTGAGCAGTTCTTC,CASSYNEGGSEQFF
TRBD2,NA,17,TRBJ2-5,TRBV15,TGTGCCACCAGCAGAGAAGGGCTAGCGGGGAGCTGGGAGACCCAGTACTTC,CATSREGLAGSWETQYF
NA,once,13,TRBJ1-1,TRBV20-1,TGCAGTGCTAGCTATGATGTGAACACTGAAGCTTTCTTT,CSASYDVNTEAFF
NA,many,14,TRBJ1-2,TRBV12-3/TRBV12-4,TGTGCCAGCAGTTTAGCGCTAGGGGGGATAGGCTACACCTTC,CASSLALGGIGYTF
NA,many,11,TRBJ1-1,TRBV15,TGTGCCACCAGCCAACAGGGACGAGCTTTCTTT,CATSQQGRAFF
NA,many,15,TRBJ1-2,TRBV2,TGTGCCAGCGGAACAAGGACAGACTTTAACTATGGCTACACCTTC,CASGTRTDFNYGYTF
TRBD2,NA,15,TRBJ2-5,TRBV7-9,TGTGCCAGCAGGTCCCAGCGGGAACACCAAGAGACCCAGTACTTC,CASRSQREHQETQYF
TRBD2,NA,16,TRBJ2-1,TRBV7-3,TGTGCCAGCAGGCCGTGGACTAGCGGGACAGCTGGTGAGCAGTTCTTC,CASRPWTSGTAGEQFF
NA,many,16,TRBJ1-6,TRBV20-1,TGCAGTGCTAGAGACAGGCATAGAACCTATAATTCACCCCTCCACTTT,CSARDRHRTYNSPLHF
TRBD1,NA,14,TRBJ1-2,TRBV2,TGTGCCAGCAGTATGACAGGGGCTTCCTATGGCTACACCTTC,CASSMTGASYGYTF
NA,NA,16,TRBJ1-6,TRBV10-3,TGTGCCAGCAGACTTGTCCCGAGCTCCTATAATTCACCCCTCCACTTT,CASRLVPSSYNSPLHF
NA,NA,16,TRBJ2-1,TRBV5-1,TGCGCCAGCAGCTTGCAATCAGCGTCTACCTACAATGAGCAGTTCTTC,CASSLQSASTYNEQFF